One and the same sample provided the 22 T cell receptor beta chains below, sequenced in a study of CD8+CD57+ T cells in acquired aplastic anemia. Patients picked for sequencing had shown CD8+CD57+ cell expansion detected by flow cytometry. TCR beta VDJ combinations and CDR3 sequences were profiled from genomic DNA. TCRdb re-derived calls from the reads in MiXCR, one entry per CDR3 protein. The table includes 450,000 to 600,000 distinct CDR3 sequences, around 30% detected once. The sample consisted of sorted CD4+, CD8+, or CD8+CD57+ T cells (not recorded which) from PBMCs. These receptors originate from a human donor with aplastic anemia.

This clonotype has more than one count but fewer than ten. The CDR3 spells CSVEIGGTDTEAFF. Here the CDR3 DNA reads TGCAGCGTTGAAATTGGTGGGACGGACACTGAAGCTTTCTTT. The chain is built from TRBV29-1 and TRBJ1-1; D might be TRBD1 (5 bases). V was shortened by 2 bases and J by 3 bases, with 13 bases between the two germline ends. Germline V gene lookup returns CDR1 SQVTM and CDR2 ANQGSEA. The CDR3 consists of 14 residues.

Concerning this clonotype: This may come from a read error, since a much larger clone is one base off. V is TRBV19 and J is TRBJ2-7, with D possibly being TRBD2 (6 bases). Trimming stripped 11 bases from V and 0 bases from J, with 11 bases between. The germline V gene has CDR1 LNHDA and CDR2 SQIVND (reference sequence). This CDR3 is 12 amino acids long. Here the CDR3 DNA reads TGTGCCCGTGCCGGGAGCTCCTACGAGCAGTACTTC. This gives the protein CARAGSSYEQYF.

This chain joins TRBV20-1 and TRBJ1-5; no firm D call. This CDR3 has 14 residues. CDR1 is DFQATT, CDR2 SNEGSKA, per germline (reference sequence). V was cut by 3 bases and J by 0 bases, with 9 bases left in between. CDR3 sequence: CSASRADSNQPQHF. Here the CDR3 DNA reads TGCAGTGCTAGTAGAGCGGATAGCAATCAGCCCCAGCATTTT.

The DNA of the CDR3 is TGTGCCAGCAGCCATGGGTCTGGGTATAACTATGGCTACACCTTC. It encodes CASSHGSGYNYGYTF. The chain has TRBV14 and TRBJ1-2, with D uncertain. Germline CDR1 reads SGHDN; CDR2 reads FVKESK. Trimming cost V 3 bases and J 1 base, with 12 bases left between them. CDR3 length equals 15 residues.

The rearrangement links TRBV2 to TRBJ1-4; 11 bases agree with TRBD1. Germline V lookup: CDR1 SNHLY, CDR2 FYNNEI. V trimming: 0 bases; J trimming: 8 bases; junction bases outside the gene matches: 2. This CDR3 region has 15 residues. The CDR3 DNA follows: TGTGCCAGCAGTGAAGCGGGACAGGGGGAAGAAAAACTGTTTTTT. Protein product: CASSEAGQGEEKLFF.

Comments on this clonotype: An end of the junction does not agree with germline; a read error may underlie this. V and J are TRBV7-9 and TRBJ2-5, with 7 bases matching TRBD1. The CDR3 is 13 residues long. Germline-derived CDR1 and CDR2 are SEHNR and FQNEAQ (reference sequence). Here the CDR3 DNA reads TGTGCCGGCAGCCAAGGACAGGTGGAGACCCAGTACTTC. Its protein is CAGSQGQVETQYF.

The chain's CDR3 is CASSDWTVNTEAFF. CDR3 nucleotide sequence: TGTGCCAGCAGTGACTGGACAGTGAACACTGAAGCTTTCTTT. The V call is TRBV25-1, the J call TRBJ1-1, with D maybe TRBD1 (6 bases). Trimming stripped 3 bases from V and 0 bases from J, with 8 bases between. The V gene's germline CDR1 is MGHDK and CDR2 SYGVNS. This CDR3 has 14 amino acids.

This sequence joins TRBV25-1 and TRBJ1-5; D remains unclear. CDR3 length equals 11 residues. Germline lookup yields CDR1 MGHDK and CDR2 SYGVNS. CDR3 sequence (DNA): TGTGCACAGCATAGCAATCAGCCCCAGCATTTT. Protein product: CAQHSNQPQHF.

This clonotype appeared many times. The chain joins TRBV2 to TRBJ2-5; 7 positions agree with TRBD1. With 1 base clipped from V and 7 bases from J, the junction kept 12 bases outside the gene matches. The length of the CDR3 is 16 residues. Germline V gene sequence: CDR1 SNHLY, CDR2 FYNNEI. CDR3 amino acids: CASSEVPGTERRTQYF. The CDR3 DNA is TGTGCCAGCAGTGAAGTTCCCGGGACAGAGCGTCGGACCCAGTACTTC.

Many counts were recorded for this clonotype. The chain uses TRBV7-9 and TRBJ1-2; D gene uncertain. Germline assignment: CDR1 SEHNR and CDR2 FQNEAQ (reference sequence). The CDR3 totals 13 residues. V lost 2 bases, J lost 5 bases, and 9 bases lay in between. The CDR3 region is CASSLNMGYGYTF. DNA for the CDR3: TGTGCCAGCAGCTTAAATATGGGGTATGGCTACACCTTC.

This clonotype occurred a few times. The gene calls are TRBV12-3 or TRBV12-4 and TRBJ2-7; no clear D. Trimming removed 5 bases at V and 2 bases at J, with 10 bases between. The CDR3 has 13 amino acids. The CDR3 sequence: CASSRRVPYEQYF. CDR3 DNA: TGTGCCAGCAGTCGAAGGGTTCCCTACGAGCAGTACTTC.

This clonotype turned up a few times. This rearrangement joins TRBV19 to TRBJ2-5; 9 nucleotides match TRBD1. The V segment lost 6 bases and the J segment 1 base; nucleotides outside the gene matches: 15. The CDR3 loop spans 18 amino acids. Germline assignment: CDR1 LNHDA and CDR2 SQIVND (reference sequence). DNA of the CDR3: TGTGCCAGTAGCCCCGGACAGGGGAGTGTGGTGGTCCAAGAGACCCAGTACTTC. This translates into CASSPGQGSVVVQETQYF.

This clonotype has a handful of counts. The chain joins TRBV7-2 to TRBJ1-1; 9 nucleotides agree with TRBD1. Germline loops: CDR1 SGHTA, CDR2 FQGNSA. V shed 6 bases, J shed 11 bases, and the junction held 4 bases outside the gene matches. This CDR3 has 11 amino acids. The CDR3 loop is CASSRDRVAFF. CDR3 DNA sequence: TGTGCCAGCAGTCGGGACAGGGTGGCTTTCTTT.

Turning to this clonotype: A junction end diverges from the germline sequence, so it may reflect a read error. The CDR3 here is CASSGLEYEQYF. Here the CDR3 DNA reads TGTGCCAGTAGCGGACTAGAGTACGAGCAGTACTTC. The V gene is TRBV9, the J gene TRBJ2-7; 7 bases match TRBD2. In germline, CDR1 is SGDLS, CDR2 YYNGEE. The CDR3 runs to 12 residues.

In its sample, this clonotype was seen many times. The chain carries TRBV29-1 and TRBJ2-7; D gene ambiguous. The V gene lost 1 base and the J gene lost 2 bases, with 3 bases spanning the gap. Germline values: CDR1 SQVTM, CDR2 ANQGSEA. The CDR3 spans 11 residues. The CDR3 is CSVEVAYEQYF. CDR3 coding DNA: TGCAGCGTTGAAGTTGCCTACGAGCAGTACTTC.

The chain links TRBV20-1 to TRBJ2-7; 10 bases align to TRBD2. The trim removed 3 bases at V and 3 bases at J, leaving 11 bases unmatched. This CDR3 spans 16 amino acids. The V gene's germline CDR1 is DFQATT and CDR2 SNEGSKA (reference sequence). The CDR3 coding sequence is TGCAGTGCTAGGAAACCACTAGCGGGGACCTTCTACGAGCAGTACTTC. Translated, it gives CSARKPLAGTFYEQYF.

Comment on this clonotype: At one end, the junction sequence differs from germline, possibly due to a read error. V and J are TRBV12-3 or TRBV12-4 and TRBJ2-7; possible D gene TRBD2, 6 bases. CDR3 length: 14 residues. For the CDR3, the DNA is TGTGCCAGCAGTTTACACGGGGGTACCTACGAGCAGTGCTTC. It codes for CASSLHGGTYEQCF.

This clonotype was seen ten or more times. V is TRBV29-1 and J is TRBJ1-2; D call uncertain. CDR3 length: 11 amino acids. Germline CDR1 SQVTM, CDR2 ANQGSEA. V shed 7 bases and J shed 8 bases, with 14 bases lying between them. Here the CDR3 DNA reads TGCAGCGCGCGTATGGGGAGAGGCTACACCTTC. Encoded protein: CSARMGRGYTF.

This clonotype was detected only a few times. V is TRBV5-1 and J is TRBJ1-5, with no clear D. V was trimmed by 0 bases and J by 4 bases, leaving 8 bases between them. CDR1 and CDR2 from the germline V gene are SGHRS and YFSETQ. CDR3 length equals 14 residues. The CDR3 is CASSLGEVNQPQHF. In DNA, the CDR3 is TGCGCCAGCAGCTTGGGGGAGGTTAATCAGCCCCAGCATTTT.

This clonotype was recorded many times. The chain has TRBV7-8 and TRBJ2-7; D may be TRBD1 (6 bases). Germline V CDR1 and CDR2: SGHVS, FQNEAQ. Trimming took off 6 bases at V and 5 bases at J, with 17 bases between the two ends. The CDR3 is 14 amino acids. CDR3 in DNA: TGTGCCAGCAGTCCTCGGGCAGGGGCCGACGAGCAGTACTTC. As protein: CASSPRAGADEQYF.

The V and J genes are TRBV7-9 and TRBJ2-1, with 14 positions matching TRBD2. The CDR3 is 15 residues long. The trim removed 5 bases at V and 12 bases at J, leaving 9 bases unmatched. Looked up from germline, CDR1 is SEHNR and CDR2 is FQNEAQ (reference sequence). Here the CDR3 reads CASSPKGLAGVGQFF. For the CDR3, the DNA is TGTGCCAGCAGCCCTAAGGGACTAGCGGGAGTAGGGCAGTTCTTC.

This clonotype was recorded many times. J is TRBJ1-2 and V is TRBV7-9; 7 positions match TRBD1. The CDR3 is 14 amino acids. Trimming took 2 bases from V and 7 from J; bases not matched to a gene: 7. Germline CDR1 SEHNR, CDR2 FQNEAQ (reference sequence). The chain's CDR3 is CASSLSVQGGGYTF. The CDR3 coding sequence is TGTGCCAGCAGCTTATCCGTGCAGGGGGGTGGCTACACCTTC.